Listed here is a single T cell receptor (beta chain). Its antigen remains unknown. The CDR3 sequence is 14 residues long. Unmatched junction bases numbered 5, after V lost 2 bases and J lost 5 bases. In germline, CDR1 is LNHNV, CDR2 YYDKDF (reference sequence). These data originate in a study of cytomegalovirus exposure and HLA in healthy donors. Points from the study as a whole: With high specificity and sensitivity, the classifier reportedly diagnosed cytomegalovirus status. The authors listed around 150 TCR beta chains as cytomegalovirus-associated. First-cohort TCR clusters tended to co-occur in the 130 or so validation repertoires, a later analysis found.

The donors were part of the validation cohort, which consisted of some 120 subjects and was separate from the first cohort of 666 subjects. Clones were sequenced by immunoSEQ multiplex PCR, and TCRdb holds only the in-frame ones, with some missing. There are about 140,000 clones in the sample; less than 90% occur only once, and roughly 3% lies in the top ten. The sample was PBMCs. The TCR sequence derives from a man between 18 and 35 years old in good health and CMV-seronegative. The J gene is TRBJ2-5, the V gene TRBV15, with 7 nucleotides matching TRBD2. CDR3 protein: CATSRLAAEETQYF. Written as DNA, the CDR3 is TGTGCCACCAGCAGACTAGCGGCTGAGGAGACCCAGTACTTC.